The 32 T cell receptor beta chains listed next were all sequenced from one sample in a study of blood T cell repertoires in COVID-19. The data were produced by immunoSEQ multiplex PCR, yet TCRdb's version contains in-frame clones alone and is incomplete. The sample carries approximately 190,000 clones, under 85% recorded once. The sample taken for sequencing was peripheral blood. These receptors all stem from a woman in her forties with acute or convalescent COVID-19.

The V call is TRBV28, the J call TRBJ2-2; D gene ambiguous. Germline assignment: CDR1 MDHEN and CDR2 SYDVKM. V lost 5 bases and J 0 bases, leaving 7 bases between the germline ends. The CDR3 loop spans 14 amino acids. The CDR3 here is CASSIVTNTGELFF. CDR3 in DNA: TGTGCCAGCAGTATTGTCACGAACACCGGGGAGCTGTTTTTT.

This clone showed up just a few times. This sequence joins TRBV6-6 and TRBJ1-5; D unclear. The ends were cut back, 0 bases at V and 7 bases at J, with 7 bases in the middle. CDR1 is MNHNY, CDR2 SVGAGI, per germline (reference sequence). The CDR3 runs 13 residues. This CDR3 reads CASSYSEWQPQHF. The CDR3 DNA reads TGTGCCAGCAGTTACTCTGAGTGGCAGCCCCAGCATTTT.

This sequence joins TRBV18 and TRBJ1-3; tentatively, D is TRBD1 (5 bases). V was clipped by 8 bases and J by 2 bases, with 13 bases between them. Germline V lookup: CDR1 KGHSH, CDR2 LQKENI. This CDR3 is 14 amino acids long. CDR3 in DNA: TGTGCCAGCCATTGGGGGGATCCTGGAAACACCATATATTTT. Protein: CASHWGDPGNTIYF. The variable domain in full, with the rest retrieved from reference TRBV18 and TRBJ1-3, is NAGVMQNPRHLVRRRGQEARLRCSPMKGHSHVYWYRQLPEEGLKFMVYLQKENIIDESGMPKERFSAEFPKEGPSILRIQQVVRGDSAAYFCASHWGDPGNTIYFGEGSWLTVV.

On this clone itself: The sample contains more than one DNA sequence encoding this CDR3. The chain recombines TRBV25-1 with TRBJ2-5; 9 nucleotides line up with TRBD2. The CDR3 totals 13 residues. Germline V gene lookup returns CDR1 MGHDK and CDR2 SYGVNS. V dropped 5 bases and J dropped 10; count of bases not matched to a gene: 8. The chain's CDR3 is CASSLAGGSDQYF. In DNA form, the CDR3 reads TGTGCCAGCAGTCTTGCGGGAGGGTCTGACCAGTACTTC. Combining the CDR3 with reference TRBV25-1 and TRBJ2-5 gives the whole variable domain EADIYQTPRYLVIGTGKKITLECSQTMGHDKMYWYQQDPGMELHLIHYSYGVNSTEKGDLSSESTVSRIRTEHFPLTLESARPSHTSQYLCASSLAGGSDQYFGPGTRLLVL.

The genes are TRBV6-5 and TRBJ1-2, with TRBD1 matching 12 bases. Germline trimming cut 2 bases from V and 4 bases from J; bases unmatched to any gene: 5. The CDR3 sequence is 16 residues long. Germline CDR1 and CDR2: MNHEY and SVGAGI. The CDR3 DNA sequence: TGTGCCAGCAGTTACGGTGGGACAGGGGGCGGCTATGGCTACACCTTC. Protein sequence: CASSYGGTGGGYGYTF.

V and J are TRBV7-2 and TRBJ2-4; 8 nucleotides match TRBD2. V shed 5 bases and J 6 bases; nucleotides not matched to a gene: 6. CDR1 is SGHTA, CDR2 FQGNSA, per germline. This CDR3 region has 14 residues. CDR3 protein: CASSPVGGGNIQYF. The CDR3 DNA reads TGTGCCAGCAGCCCGGTCGGGGGGGGAAACATTCAGTACTTC.

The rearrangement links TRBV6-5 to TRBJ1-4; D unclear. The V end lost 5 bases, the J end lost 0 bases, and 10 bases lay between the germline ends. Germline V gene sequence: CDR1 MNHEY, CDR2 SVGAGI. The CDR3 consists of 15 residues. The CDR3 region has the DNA TGTGCCAGCAGTAACACACGGGCAACTAATGAAAAACTGTTTTTT. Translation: CASSNTRATNEKLFF.

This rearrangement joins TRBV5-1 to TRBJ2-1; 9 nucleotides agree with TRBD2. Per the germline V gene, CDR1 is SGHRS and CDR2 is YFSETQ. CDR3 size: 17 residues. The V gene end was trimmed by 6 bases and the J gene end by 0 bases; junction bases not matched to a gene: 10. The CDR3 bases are TGCGCCAGCATCGCTAGCGGGGCCCTAAGCTCCTACAATGAGCAGTTCTTC. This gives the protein CASIASGALSSYNEQFF.

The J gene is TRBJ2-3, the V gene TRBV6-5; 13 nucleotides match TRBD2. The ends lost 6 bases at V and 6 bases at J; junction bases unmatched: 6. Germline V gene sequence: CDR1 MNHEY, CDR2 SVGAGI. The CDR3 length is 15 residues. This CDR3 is CASRTSGGALDTQYF. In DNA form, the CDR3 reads TGTGCCAGCAGAACTAGCGGGGGGGCCTTGGATACGCAGTATTTT.

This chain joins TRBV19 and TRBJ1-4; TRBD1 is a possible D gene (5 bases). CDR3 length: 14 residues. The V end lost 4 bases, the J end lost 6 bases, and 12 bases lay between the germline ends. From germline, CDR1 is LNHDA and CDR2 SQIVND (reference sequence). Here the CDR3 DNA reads TGTGCCAGTAGTAAGACAGCTTCGGATGAAAAACTGTTTTTT. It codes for CASSKTASDEKLFF.

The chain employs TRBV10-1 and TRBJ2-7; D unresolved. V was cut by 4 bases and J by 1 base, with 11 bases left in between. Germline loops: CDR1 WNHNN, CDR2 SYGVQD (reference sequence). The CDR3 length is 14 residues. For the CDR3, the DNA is TGCGCCAGCAGTGGAGGTGAGTCTTCCTACGAGCAGTACTTC. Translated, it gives CASSGGESSYEQYF.

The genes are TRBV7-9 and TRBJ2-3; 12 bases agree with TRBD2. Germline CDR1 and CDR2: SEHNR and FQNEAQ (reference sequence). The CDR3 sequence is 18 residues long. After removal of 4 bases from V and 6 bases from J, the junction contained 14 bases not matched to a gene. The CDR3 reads CASSSLPASGGAPDTQYF. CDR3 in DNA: TGTGCCAGCAGCTCTCTCCCGGCTAGCGGGGGGGCCCCCGATACGCAGTATTTT.

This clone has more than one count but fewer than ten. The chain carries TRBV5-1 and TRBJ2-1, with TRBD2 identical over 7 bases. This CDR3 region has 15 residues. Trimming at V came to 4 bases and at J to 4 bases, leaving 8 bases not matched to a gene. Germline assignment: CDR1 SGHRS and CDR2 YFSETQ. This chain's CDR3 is CASSLTGAGYNEQFF. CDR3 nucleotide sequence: TGCGCCAGCAGCCTCACGGGAGCGGGGTACAATGAGCAGTTCTTC.

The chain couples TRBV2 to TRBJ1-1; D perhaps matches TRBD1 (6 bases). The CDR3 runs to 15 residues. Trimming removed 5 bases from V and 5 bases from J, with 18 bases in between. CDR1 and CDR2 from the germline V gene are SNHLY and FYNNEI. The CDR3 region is CASSRSSTGLTEAFF. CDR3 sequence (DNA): TGTGCCAGCAGTCGATCATCCACAGGGCTGACTGAAGCTTTCTTT.

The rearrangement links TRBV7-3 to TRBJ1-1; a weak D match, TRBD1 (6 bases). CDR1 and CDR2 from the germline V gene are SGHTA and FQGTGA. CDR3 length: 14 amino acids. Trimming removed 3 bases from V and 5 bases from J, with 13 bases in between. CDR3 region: CASSFRPQGTEAFF. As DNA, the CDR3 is TGTGCCAGCAGCTTCAGGCCCCAGGGGACTGAAGCTTTCTTT.

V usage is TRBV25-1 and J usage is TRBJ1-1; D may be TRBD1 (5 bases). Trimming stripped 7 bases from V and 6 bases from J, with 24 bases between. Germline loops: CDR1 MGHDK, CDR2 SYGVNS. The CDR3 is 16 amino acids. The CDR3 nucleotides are TGTGCCAGCAAAAGGTTCTCCGGGGGTCTGGGCGCTGAAGCTTTCTTT. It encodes CASKRFSGGLGAEAFF.

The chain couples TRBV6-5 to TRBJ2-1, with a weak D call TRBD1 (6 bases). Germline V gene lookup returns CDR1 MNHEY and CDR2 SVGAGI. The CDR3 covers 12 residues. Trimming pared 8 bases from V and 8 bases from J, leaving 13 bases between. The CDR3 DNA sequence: TGTGCCAGCGGTTCAAACAGGGATGAGCAGTTCTTC. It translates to CASGSNRDEQFF.

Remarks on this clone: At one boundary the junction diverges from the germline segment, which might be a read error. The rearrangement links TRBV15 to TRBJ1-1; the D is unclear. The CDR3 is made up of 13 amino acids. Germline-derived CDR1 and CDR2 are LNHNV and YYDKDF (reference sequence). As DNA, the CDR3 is TGTGCCACCAGCAGAGAGGAGAACATTGAAGCTTTCTTT. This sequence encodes CATSREENIEAFF.

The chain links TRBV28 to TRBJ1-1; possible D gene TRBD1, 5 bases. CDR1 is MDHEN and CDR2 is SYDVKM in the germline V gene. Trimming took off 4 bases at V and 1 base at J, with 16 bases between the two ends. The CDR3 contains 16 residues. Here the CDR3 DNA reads TGTGCCAGCAGTTCACCGGGACTCCGAGGGAACACTGAAGCTTTCTTT. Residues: CASSSPGLRGNTEAFF. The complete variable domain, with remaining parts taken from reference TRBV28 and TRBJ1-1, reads DVKVTQSSRYLVKRTGEKVFLECVQDMDHENMFWYRQDPGLGLRLIYFSYDVKMKEKGDIPEGYSVSREKKERFSLILESASTNQTSMYLCASSSPGLRGNTEAFFGQGTRLTVV.

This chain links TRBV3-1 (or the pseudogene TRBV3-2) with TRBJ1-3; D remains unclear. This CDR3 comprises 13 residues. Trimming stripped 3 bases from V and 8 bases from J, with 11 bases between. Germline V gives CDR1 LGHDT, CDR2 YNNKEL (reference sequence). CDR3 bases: TGTGCCAGCAGCCAGGTTCTAGCAGACACCATATATTTT. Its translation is CASSQVLADTIYF.

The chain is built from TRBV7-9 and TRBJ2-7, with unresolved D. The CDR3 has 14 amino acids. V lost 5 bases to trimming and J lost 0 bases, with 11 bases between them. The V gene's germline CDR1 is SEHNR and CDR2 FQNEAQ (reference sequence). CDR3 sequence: CASSADFLSYEQYF. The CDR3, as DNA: TGTGCCAGCAGCGCCGACTTCCTCTCCTACGAGCAGTACTTC.

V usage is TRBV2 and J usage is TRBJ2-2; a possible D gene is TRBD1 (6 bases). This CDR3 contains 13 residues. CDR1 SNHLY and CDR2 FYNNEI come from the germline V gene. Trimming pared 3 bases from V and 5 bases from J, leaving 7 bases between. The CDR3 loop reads CASSEGHTGELFF. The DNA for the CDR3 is TGTGCCAGCAGTGAGGGACATACCGGGGAGCTGTTTTTT.

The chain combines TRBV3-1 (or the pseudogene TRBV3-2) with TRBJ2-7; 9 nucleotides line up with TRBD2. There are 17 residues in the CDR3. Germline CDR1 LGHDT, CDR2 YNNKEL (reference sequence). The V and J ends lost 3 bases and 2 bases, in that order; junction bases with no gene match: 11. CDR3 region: CASSQGFSGGLTYEQYF. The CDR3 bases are TGTGCCAGCAGCCAGGGATTTAGCGGGGGCCTTACCTACGAGCAGTACTTC.

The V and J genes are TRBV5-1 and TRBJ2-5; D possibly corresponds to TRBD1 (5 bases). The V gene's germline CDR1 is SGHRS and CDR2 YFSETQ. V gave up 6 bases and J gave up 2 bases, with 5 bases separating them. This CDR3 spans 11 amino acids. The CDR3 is CASKGQETQYF. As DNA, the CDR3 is TGCGCCAGCAAGGGGCAAGAGACCCAGTACTTC.

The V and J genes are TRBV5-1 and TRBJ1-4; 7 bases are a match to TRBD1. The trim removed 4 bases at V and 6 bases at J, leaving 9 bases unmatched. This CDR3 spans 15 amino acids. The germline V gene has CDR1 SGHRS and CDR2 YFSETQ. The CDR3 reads CASSATGEEHEKLFF. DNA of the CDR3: TGCGCCAGCAGCGCCACAGGGGAGGAGCATGAAAAACTGTTTTTT.

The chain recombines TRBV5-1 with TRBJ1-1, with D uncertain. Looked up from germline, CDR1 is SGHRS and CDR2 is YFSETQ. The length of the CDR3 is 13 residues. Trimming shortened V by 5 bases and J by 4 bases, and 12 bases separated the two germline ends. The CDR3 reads CASSRAGITEAFF. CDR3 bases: TGCGCCAGCAGTCGGGCCGGGATCACTGAAGCTTTCTTT.

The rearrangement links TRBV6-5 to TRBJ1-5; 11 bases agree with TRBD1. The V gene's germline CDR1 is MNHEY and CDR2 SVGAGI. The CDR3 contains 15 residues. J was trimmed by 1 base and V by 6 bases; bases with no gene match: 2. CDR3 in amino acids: CASSWDRGSNQPQHF. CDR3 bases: TGTGCCAGCAGCTGGGACAGGGGGAGCAATCAGCCCCAGCATTTT.

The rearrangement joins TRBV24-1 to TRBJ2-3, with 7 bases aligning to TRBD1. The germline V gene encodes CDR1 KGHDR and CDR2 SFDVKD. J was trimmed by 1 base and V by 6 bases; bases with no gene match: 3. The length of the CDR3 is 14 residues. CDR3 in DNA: TGTGCCACCAGTTTAGGACAGGGCACAGATACGCAGTATTTT. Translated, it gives CATSLGQGTDTQYF.

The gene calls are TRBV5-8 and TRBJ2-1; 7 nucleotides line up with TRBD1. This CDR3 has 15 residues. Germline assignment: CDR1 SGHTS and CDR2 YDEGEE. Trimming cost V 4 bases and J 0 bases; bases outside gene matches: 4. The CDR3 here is CASSTGQSSYNEQFF. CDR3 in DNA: TGTGCCAGCAGCACGGGACAGAGCTCCTACAATGAGCAGTTCTTC.

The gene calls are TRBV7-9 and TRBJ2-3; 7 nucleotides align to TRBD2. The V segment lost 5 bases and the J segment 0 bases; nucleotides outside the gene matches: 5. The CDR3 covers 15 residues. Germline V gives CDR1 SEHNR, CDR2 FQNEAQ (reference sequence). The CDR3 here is CASSMMGGSTDTQYF. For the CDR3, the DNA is TGTGCCAGCAGCATGATGGGGGGGAGCACAGATACGCAGTATTTT.

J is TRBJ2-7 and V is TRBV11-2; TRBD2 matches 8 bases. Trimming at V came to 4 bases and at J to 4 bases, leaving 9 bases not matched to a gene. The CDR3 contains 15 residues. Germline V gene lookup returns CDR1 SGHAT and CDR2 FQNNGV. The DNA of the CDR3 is TGTGCCAGCAGCTACGCATCGGCTAGCGGGTACGAGCAGTACTTC. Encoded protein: CASSYASASGYEQYF.

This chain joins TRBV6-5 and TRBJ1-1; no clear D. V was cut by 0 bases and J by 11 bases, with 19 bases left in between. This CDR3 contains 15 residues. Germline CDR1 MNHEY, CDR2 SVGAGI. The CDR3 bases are TGTGCCAGCAGTTACTCGGAGTTGGCTTTTAATTGGGCTTTCTTT. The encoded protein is CASSYSELAFNWAFF.